The present T cell receptor (beta chain) was sequenced within a study of OX40 agonist ivuxolimab in advanced cancers. Study summary: Patients were around 83% male with ages roughly 20 to 90, mean around 58. Under the entry rules, prior anti-PD-1, anti-PD-L1 or anti-CTLA-4 therapy was allowed, and 40% had some. Findings and caveats of the study: Among patients with partial responses at 0.1-3.0 mg/kg, clonal expansion was among the lowest.

TCRdb keeps only in-frame clones here, not all; method: immunoSEQ multiplex PCR. The sample holds about 92,000 clones, roughly 90% seen once. This CDR3 contains 15 residues. J gave up 8 bases and V 4 bases, and 10 bases lay outside the gene matches. Germline CDR1 and CDR2: SGHTA and FQGTGA. Comment on this clone: Its antigen is not identified.

The rearrangement links TRBV7-3 to TRBJ1-2; 10 positions match TRBD1. The sequenced sample was CD4+ or CD8+ T cells sorted from blood, obtained in a trial of the OX40 agonist ivuxolimab. The receptor was isolated from an adult with an advanced solid tumor such as melanoma, head and neck, liver or kidney cancer. Here the CDR3 DNA reads TGTGCCAGCAGCTCACAGGGACAGGGGATAAAGGGCTACACCTTC. It translates to CASSSQGQGIKGYTF. The whole variable domain, filled in from reference TRBV7-3 and TRBJ1-2, reads GAGVSQTPSNKVTEKGKYVELRCDPISGHTALYWYRQSLGQGPEFLIYFQGTGAADDSGLPNDRFFAVRPEGSVSTLKIQRTERGDSAVYLCASSSQGQGIKGYTFGSGTRLTVV.